The T cell receptor (beta chain) under discussion was sequenced for a study of blood T cell repertoires in COVID-19 (dated by TCRdb to 2018 to 2021). For context, the study as a whole: Samples from collaborators originated in the United States, Italy and Spain and spanned both the acute and convalescent phases of COVID-19. The dataset comprised deeply sampled blood TCRbeta repertoires from subjects exposed to, actively infected with, or recovered from COVID-19. A freely available public database, intended as a resource for researchers studying the immune response to SARS-CoV-2, is where the repertoires were released. The samples were drawn from the first 160 participants of the ongoing ImmuneRACE study and from some 1,300 subjects provided by 6 global collaborators. Sample metadata almost always included a de-identified subject ID, COVID-19 status, age in years and sex. The material from the prospective study consisted of cDNA or gDNA derived from T cells, B-cell-depleted T cells, or PBMCs. Where available, HLA class I and class II types were taken from metadata supplied by the sample provider and were not determined by assay-based typing.

The research as a whole found: Clinical and demographic metadata were provided uncurated, with the amount varying by source and participant.

As regards this clone: The clone's antigen remains unknown. No qualities accompany the bases; no much larger clone lies one base away.

Participants in the prospective study were aged about 18 to 90 years, lived in approximately 26 United States geographic areas, and enrolled through a virtual design. In the prospective study, participants were assigned to cohorts based on the clinical history participants reported in a screening survey and a study questionnaire. Recovered participants in ImmuneRACE Cohort 3 were defined as having two consecutive negative NP/OP PCR tests, clearance from a healthcare professional, or resolution of symptoms. In the prospective study, mobile phlebotomists collected whole blood, serum and a nasopharyngeal or oropharyngeal swab from each participant. Over a roughly 2-month period, participants in the prospective study had the option of providing additional blood draws and questionnaires. Before DNA extraction, blood samples from the prospective study were shipped at room temperature or frozen. The germline V gene encodes CDR1 ENHRY and CDR2 SYGVKD. V loses 4 bases of germline sequence and J loses 0 bases, and the interval between the two ends is 6 bases. Inclusive of the bounding cysteine and phenylalanine, the CDR3 is 14 residues long. Only the CDR3 DNA stays, 42 bases, in frame from base 1.

The immunoSEQ Assay, a bias-controlled multiplex PCR, was used to amplify TCRbeta CDR3 regions from genomic DNA. On the study's bioinformatics: Nucleated cell counts per sample were estimated from amplification of reference gene primers within the assay. To quantify the absolute abundance of each unique TCRbeta CDR3 rearrangement, sequence reads were collapsed and filtered. For each sample, productive Simpson clonality was calculated as the square root of Simpson's diversity index over productive rearrangements. Here the immuneACCESS table is served through TCRdb, limited to in-frame sequences with V and J called. Missing clones are a known gap in these copies; in checked studies unresolved V genes cover under half, and the rest lacks a known reason. That table gives V, J and clone size, and the DNA gave D and trimming. The sample table lists approximately 150,000 clones, roughly 85% of them with a count of one. The ten largest clones capture about a sixth of the sample.

The chain links TRBV10-3 with TRBJ1-4; the D gene is not confidently resolved. The specimen was PBMCs or T cells enriched from blood (not recorded which). The sequence was collected from a man in his sixties who had recovered from COVID-19. The DNA reads TGTGCCATCAGTGCGGGAGCAACTAATGAAAAACTGTTTTTT. The resulting protein is CAISAGATNEKLFF.